This paragraph reports one T cell receptor (beta chain). This entry belongs to a study of shared clonotypes between healthy human individuals. Looking at the study overall: Donors, aged 18 to 49, were a couple of women and three men.

CDR1 is SEHNR, CDR2 FQNEAQ, per germline (reference sequence). The V and J ends lost 3 bases and 0 bases respectively, with 9 bases between them. The CDR3 contains 14 residues. Splitting of each subset's genomic DNA was done evenly across several immunoSEQ plates. Template for every sorted-subset replicate PCR totaled roughly 200 ng DNA, roughly 30,000 T cell genomes. Method: immunoSEQ multiplex PCR; TCRdb's copy keeps in-frame clones and lacks some. The repertoire consists of roughly 1,500,000 clones, with about 98.5% occurring once and the leading ten covering around 0.33%. This clonotype originated in a young man in good health. The chain joins TRBV7-9 to TRBJ2-7, with D possibly being TRBD2 (6 bases). The sequenced material came from naive CD4+ T cells sorted from blood. Subset given: CD45RA+ positively selected. CDR3 coding DNA: TGTGCCAGCAGCTTCCTAGCGTTCTCCTACGAGCAGTACTTC. Translated: CASSFLAFSYEQYF.